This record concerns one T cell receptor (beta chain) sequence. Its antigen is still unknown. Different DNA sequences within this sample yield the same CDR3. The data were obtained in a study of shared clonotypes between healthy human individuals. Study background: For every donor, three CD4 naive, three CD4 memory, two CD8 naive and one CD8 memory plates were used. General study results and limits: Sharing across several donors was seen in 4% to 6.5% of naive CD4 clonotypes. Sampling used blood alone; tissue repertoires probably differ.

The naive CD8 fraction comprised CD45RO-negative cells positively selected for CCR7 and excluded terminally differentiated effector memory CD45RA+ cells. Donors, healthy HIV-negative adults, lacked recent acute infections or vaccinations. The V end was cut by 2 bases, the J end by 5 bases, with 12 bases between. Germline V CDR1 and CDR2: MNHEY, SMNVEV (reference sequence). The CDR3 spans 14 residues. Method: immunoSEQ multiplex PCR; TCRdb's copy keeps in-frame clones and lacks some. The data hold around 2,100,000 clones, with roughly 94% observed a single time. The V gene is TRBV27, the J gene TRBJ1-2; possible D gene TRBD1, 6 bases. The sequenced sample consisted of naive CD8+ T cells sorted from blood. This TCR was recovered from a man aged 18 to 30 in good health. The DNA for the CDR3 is TGTGCCAGCAGTTTAGGGGGGGCGCTTTATGGCTACACCTTC. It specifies CASSLGGALYGYTF.